This TCR beta chain was documented in a study of blood T cell repertoires in COVID-19. Study context: Acute and convalescent COVID-19 samples came from the United States, Italy and Spain.

Adults between roughly 18 and 95 years of age took part from 24 US areas. The trim removed 0 bases at V and 8 bases at J, leaving 6 bases unmatched. This CDR3 is built from 15 residues. CDR1 is SGHNT and CDR2 is YYREEE in the germline V gene (reference sequence). Produced via immunoSEQ multiplex PCR; TCRdb's table is partial and in-frame only. This table has under 300,000 clones, about nine tenths appearing once. This chain connects TRBV5-4 to TRBJ1-4, with 8 bases fitting TRBD1. Sequenced: PBMCs or T cells enriched from blood (not recorded which). The receptor comes from a woman aged 40 to 50 who had recovered from COVID-19. CDR3: CASSLATGGTEKLFF. CDR3 nucleotides: TGTGCCAGCAGCTTGGCAACAGGGGGGACCGAAAAACTGTTTTTT.